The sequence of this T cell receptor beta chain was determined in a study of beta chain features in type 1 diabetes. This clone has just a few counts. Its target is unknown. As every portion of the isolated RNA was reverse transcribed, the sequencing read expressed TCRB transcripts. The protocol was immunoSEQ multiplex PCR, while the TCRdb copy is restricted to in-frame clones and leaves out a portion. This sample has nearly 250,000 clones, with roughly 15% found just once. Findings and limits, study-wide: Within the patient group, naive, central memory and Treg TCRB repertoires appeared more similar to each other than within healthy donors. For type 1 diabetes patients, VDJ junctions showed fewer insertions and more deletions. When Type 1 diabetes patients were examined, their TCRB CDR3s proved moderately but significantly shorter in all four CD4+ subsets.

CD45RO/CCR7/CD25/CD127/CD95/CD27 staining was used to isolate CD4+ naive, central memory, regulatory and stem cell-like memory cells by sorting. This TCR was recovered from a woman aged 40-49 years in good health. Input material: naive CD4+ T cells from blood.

CDR3 in amino acids: CASSLPRGGRETQYF. As DNA, the CDR3 is TGTGCCAGCAGCTTACCGCGGGGGGGCCGGGAGACCCAGTACTTC. The genes are TRBV7-9 and TRBJ2-5; 9 nucleotides match TRBD2. The CDR3 sequence is 15 residues long. Per germline, CDR1 SEHNR and CDR2 FQNEAQ (reference sequence). V lost 2 bases and J lost 5; bases outside the gene matches: 6.